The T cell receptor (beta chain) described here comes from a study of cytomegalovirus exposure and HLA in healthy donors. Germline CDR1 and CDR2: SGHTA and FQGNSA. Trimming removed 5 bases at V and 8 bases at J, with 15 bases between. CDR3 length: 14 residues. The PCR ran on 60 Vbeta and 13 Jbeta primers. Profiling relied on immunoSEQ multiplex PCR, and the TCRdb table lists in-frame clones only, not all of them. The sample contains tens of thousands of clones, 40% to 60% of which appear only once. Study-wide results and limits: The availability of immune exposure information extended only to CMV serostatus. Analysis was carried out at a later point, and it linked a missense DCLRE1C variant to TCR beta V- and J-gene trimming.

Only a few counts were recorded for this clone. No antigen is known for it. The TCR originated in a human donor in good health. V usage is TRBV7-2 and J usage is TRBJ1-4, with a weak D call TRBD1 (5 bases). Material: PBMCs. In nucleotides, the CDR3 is TGTGCCAGCAGCACCTCAAGGGGTGAAGAAAAACTGTTTTTT. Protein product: CASSTSRGEEKLFF.